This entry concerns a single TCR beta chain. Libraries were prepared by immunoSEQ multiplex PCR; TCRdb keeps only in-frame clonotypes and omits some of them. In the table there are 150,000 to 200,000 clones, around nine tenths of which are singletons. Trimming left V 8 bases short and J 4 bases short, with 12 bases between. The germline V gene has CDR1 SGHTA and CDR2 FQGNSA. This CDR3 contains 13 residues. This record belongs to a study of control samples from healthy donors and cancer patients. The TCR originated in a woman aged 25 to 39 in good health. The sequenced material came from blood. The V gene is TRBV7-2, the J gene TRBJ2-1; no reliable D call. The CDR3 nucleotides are TGTGCCAGCCTACGACCTGTGTACAATGAGCAGTTCTTC. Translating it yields CASLRPVYNEQFF.